The rows below give T cell receptor beta chains drawn from one sample of a study of T cell responses to AZD1222 COVID-19 vaccine. Clones were sequenced by immunoSEQ multiplex PCR, and TCRdb holds only the in-frame ones, with some missing. The table has about 84,000 clones, about 83% seen once; the top ten hold under 14%. The sample was peripheral blood, taken 28 days after the second AZD1222 dose. The origin of the receptors is an adult who received the AZD1222 COVID-19 vaccine. CDR3s include the opening cysteine and the closing phenylalanine or tryptophan. A D gene is named only where the DNA matches it firmly. Clone size is stated in some rows and not others, as once, few, many or a class when expanded.

size: NA; D: NA; J: TRBJ2-7; length: 15; V: TRBV10-3; DNA: TGTGCCATCAGTGAGTCGATAGGCCTTGAGTACGAGCAGTATTTC; CDR3: CAISESIGLEYEQYF
size: NA; D: TRBD1; J: TRBJ1-2; length: 15; V: TRBV7-2; DNA: TGTGCCAGCAGCTTGGGACAGGGGGTCGCCGTTGGCTACACCTTC; CDR3: CASSLGQGVAVGYTF
size: few; D: NA; J: TRBJ2-5; length: 12; V: TRBV21-1; DNA: TGTGCCAGCAGCCCGACACAAGAGACCCAGTACTTC; CDR3: CASSPTQETQYF
size: NA; D: NA; J: TRBJ2-1; length: 13; V: TRBV6-5; DNA: TGTGCCAGCAGTTACTCGAGGCTCAATGAGCAGTTCTTC; CDR3: CASSYSRLNEQFF
size: once; D: TRBD1; J: TRBJ1-6; length: 16; V: TRBV5-1; DNA: TGCGCCAGCAGCTTGGGGACAGGCGTCGATAATTCACCCCTCCACTTT; CDR3: CASSLGTGVDNSPLHF
size: NA; D: NA; J: TRBJ1-5; length: 12; V: TRBV6-2/TRBV6-3; DNA: TGTGCCAGCAGTTACGGGAATCAGCCCCAGCATTTT; CDR3: CASSYGNQPQHF
size: NA; D: NA; J: TRBJ2-2; length: 15; V: TRBV6-1; DNA: TGTGCCAGCAGTGAAGCGGACTGGGACACCGGGGAGCTGTTTTTT; CDR3: CASSEADWDTGELFF
size: once; D: NA; J: TRBJ1-4; length: 13; V: TRBV3-1/TRBV3-2; DNA: TGTGCCAGCAGCCAAGCGCGGCAGCTAAAACTGTTTTTT; CDR3: CASSQARQLKLFF
size: NA; D: NA; J: TRBJ2-7; length: 13; V: TRBV5-1; DNA: TGCGCCAGCAGCTTGGAATCAGGGAGCGAGCAGTACTTC; CDR3: CASSLESGSEQYF
size: NA; D: TRBD1; J: TRBJ2-7; length: 14; V: TRBV5-4; DNA: TGTGCCAGCACCACAGGGGATCTCTACTACGAGCAGTACTTC; CDR3: CASTTGDLYYEQYF